This T cell receptor (beta chain) was sequenced during a study of T cell responses to AZD1222 COVID-19 vaccine. Clones were sequenced by immunoSEQ multiplex PCR, and TCRdb holds only the in-frame ones, with some missing. The sample carries 100,000 to 120,000 clones, 82% recorded once. Notes on this clone: Its cognate antigen is unknown.

Study-level results: Females made up more of the donors, who were largely white British, and clonal diversity may have come out too low. Repertoires were collected only later (after the peak T cell response had occurred).

This sequence was found in an adult in good health. This sample comprised peripheral blood, obtained on day 0 of AZD1222 vaccination.

The CDR3 protein is CASSHDGTGELFF. The CDR3, as DNA: TGTGCCAGCAGCCATGACGGAACCGGGGAGCTGTTTTTT. The rearrangement links TRBV3-1 (or the pseudogene TRBV3-2) to TRBJ2-2; D gene unclear. The V gene lost 3 bases and the J gene lost 5 bases, with 7 bases spanning the gap. The CDR3 length is 13 residues. Germline loops: CDR1 LGHDT, CDR2 YNNKEL (reference sequence).